The present T cell receptor (beta chain) was sequenced within a study of T cell responses to AZD1222 COVID-19 vaccine. Here immunoSEQ multiplex PCR was the method, and the copy in TCRdb shows in-frame clones only, minus some. The sample contains around 99,000 clones, approximately 90% of which appear only once. On this clone itself: The antigen is undetermined.

The CDR3 has 16 amino acids. The V and J ends lost 4 bases and 6 bases, in that order; junction bases with no gene match: 8. Germline assignment: CDR1 SNHLY and CDR2 FYNNEI. Study-wide points: Females made up more of the donors, who were largely white British, and clonal diversity may have come out too low.

This chain joins TRBV2 and TRBJ2-2; 10 bases match TRBD1. Sequences were derived from peripheral blood, sampled on day 0 of AZD1222 vaccination. The TCR originated in an adult in good health. The chain's CDR3 is CASSATGTGVAGELFF. Here the CDR3 DNA reads TGTGCCAGCAGTGCAACCGGGACAGGGGTTGCCGGGGAGCTGTTTTTT.